The rows below give T cell receptor beta chains drawn from one sample of a study of regulatory T cells in long-lasting Graves disease. TCRdb used MiXCR to reprocess the multiplex PCR reads, holding one entry per CDR3 protein. Here the sample spans 400,000 to 500,000 distinct CDR3 sequences, 21% being singletons. The starting material was peripheral blood mononuclear cells (PBMCs), obtained when the disease was refractory, from a patient treated with antithyroid drugs. These receptor sequences come from a female donor with Graves disease. The CDR3 runs from the conserved cysteine through the conserved F or W. A D gene is named only where the DNA matches it firmly. Only part of the rows carry a size: once, few, many, or a class if the clone is expanded.

TGTGCCTGGAGAGCGGGAGGTGAAGAGACCCAGTACTTC | CAWRAGGEETQYF | TRBJ2-5 | TRBV30 | many | TRBD2
TGCAGTGCACATAGCGGGAGGGCAAGCTACGAGCAGTACTTC | CSAHSGRASYEQYF | TRBJ2-7 | TRBV20-1 | NA | TRBD2
TGTGCCAGCAGCCGTGGACAGGTCTACGAGCAGTACTTC | CASSRGQVYEQYF | TRBJ2-7 | TRBV7-9 | NA | TRBD1
TGTGCCAGCAGTTGGTCACAGGGGAACACCGGGGAGCTGTTTTTT | CASSWSQGNTGELFF | TRBJ2-2 | TRBV12-3/TRBV12-4 | many | NA
TGTGCCAGCAGATCCGACAGGGTAGGTCAGCCCCAGCATTTT | CASRSDRVGQPQHF | TRBJ1-5 | TRBV27 | many | TRBD1
TGTGCCAGCAGCCAAGCCCAGCGGAACTACGAGCAGTACTTC | CASSQAQRNYEQYF | TRBJ2-7 | TRBV3-1 | NA | NA
TGTGCCAGCAGCGGAGCCGGGACCACAGAGACCCAGTACTTC | CASSGAGTTETQYF | TRBJ2-5 | TRBV7-9 | few | NA
TGTGCCAGCAGCCAAGATACTCGACTTTCTAGCACAGATACGCAGTATTTT | CASSQDTRLSSTDTQYF | TRBJ2-3 | TRBV3-1 | NA | NA
TGTGCCAGCAGTTACCTCGGTACCGGTAAAACCGGGGAGCTGTTTTTT | CASSYLGTGKTGELFF | TRBJ2-2 | TRBV6-2/TRBV6-3 | many | NA
TGCGCCAGCAGCCTGGACAGTTTGCGGGATGAGCAGTTCTTC | CASSLDSLRDEQFF | TRBJ2-1 | TRBV5-1 | NA | NA
TGTGCCAGTGGCGGCAGGGCAGATAATTCACCCCTCCACTTT | CASGGRADNSPLHF | TRBJ1-6 | TRBV2 | many | NA
TGTGCCACCAGTGGGGGGGACAGGGGGCTCTCTGGGGCCAACGTCCTGACTTTC | CATSGGDRGLSGANVLTF | TRBJ2-6 | TRBV24-1 | few | TRBD1
TGCGCCAGCAGGGGTGGGGAACACTACGAGCAGTACTTC | CASRGGEHYEQYF | TRBJ2-7 | TRBV10-2 | NA | NA
TGCGCCAGCAGTGTCTCAGGGTACCGGGAGACCCAGTACTTC | CASSVSGYRETQYF | TRBJ2-5 | TRBV10-2 | NA | NA
TGTGCCAGCAGCTTCTCCGGGACCTTAGGCGATACGCAGTATTTT | CASSFSGTLGDTQYF | TRBJ2-3 | TRBV7-2 | few | NA
TGTGCCAGCAAACCCGGGACAGACACTGAAGCTTTCTTT | CASKPGTDTEAFF | TRBJ1-1 | TRBV27 | many | TRBD1
TGTGCCAGCAGTTTACCAGGGACAGGGGCCTACGAGCAGTACTTC | CASSLPGTGAYEQYF | TRBJ2-7 | TRBV28 | many | TRBD1
TGCAGTTGGGACAGGGGGGGAGAAGAGACCCAGTACTTC | CSWDRGGEETQYF | TRBJ2-5 | TRBV20-1 | many | TRBD1
TGTGCCAGCAGCCAATCTGACAGGGTAATTAGCGGGGGGCTGTTTTTT | CASSQSDRVISGGLFF | TRBJ2-2 | TRBV3-1 | once | TRBD2
TGCAGCGTTACAGGGGGCCCGGGTGAAAAACTGTTTTTT | CSVTGGPGEKLFF | TRBJ1-4 | TRBV29-1 | once | TRBD1
TGTGCCAGCAGCCAGCAGGGCAAGGGGTACGAGCAGTACTTC | CASSQQGKGYEQYF | TRBJ2-7 | TRBV3-1 | few | NA
TGTGCCAGCAGCCAATTAAGCGGGAGGGCCTACGAGCAGTACTTC | CASSQLSGRAYEQYF | TRBJ2-7 | TRBV14 | few | TRBD2
TGTGCCAGCAGCTTAGAACAGAACAATGAGCAGTTCTTC | CASSLEQNNEQFF | TRBJ2-1 | TRBV11-3 | many | NA
TGTGCCAGCAGCGCCCCAGCGGGAGAGGCGGATGAGCAGTTCTTC | CASSAPAGEADEQFF | TRBJ2-1 | TRBV28 | NA | TRBD2
TGTGCCAGCAGTTTATTACAGGGTAGGGGGGAGACCCAGTACTTC | CASSLLQGRGETQYF | TRBJ2-5 | TRBV28 | many | NA
TGCGCCAGCAGAGCGGGGGGGGGTTCCGAGCAGTACTTC | CASRAGGGSEQYF | TRBJ2-7 | TRBV5-1 | NA | TRBD2